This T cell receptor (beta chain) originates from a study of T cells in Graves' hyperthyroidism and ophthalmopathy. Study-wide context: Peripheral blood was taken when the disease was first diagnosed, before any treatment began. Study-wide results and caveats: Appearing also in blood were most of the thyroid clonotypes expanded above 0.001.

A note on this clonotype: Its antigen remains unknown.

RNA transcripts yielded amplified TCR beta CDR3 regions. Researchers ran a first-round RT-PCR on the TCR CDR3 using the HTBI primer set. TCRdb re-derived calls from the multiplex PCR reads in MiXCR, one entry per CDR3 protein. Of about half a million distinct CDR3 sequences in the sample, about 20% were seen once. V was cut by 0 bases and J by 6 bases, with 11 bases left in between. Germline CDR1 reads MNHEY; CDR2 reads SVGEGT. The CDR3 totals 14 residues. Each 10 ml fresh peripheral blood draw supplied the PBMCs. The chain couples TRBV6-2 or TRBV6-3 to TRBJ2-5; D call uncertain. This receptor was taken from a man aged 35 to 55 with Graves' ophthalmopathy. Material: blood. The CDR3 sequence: CASSYSGSIKTQYF. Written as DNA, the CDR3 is TGTGCCAGCAGTTACTCGGGGTCCATAAAGACCCAGTACTTC.